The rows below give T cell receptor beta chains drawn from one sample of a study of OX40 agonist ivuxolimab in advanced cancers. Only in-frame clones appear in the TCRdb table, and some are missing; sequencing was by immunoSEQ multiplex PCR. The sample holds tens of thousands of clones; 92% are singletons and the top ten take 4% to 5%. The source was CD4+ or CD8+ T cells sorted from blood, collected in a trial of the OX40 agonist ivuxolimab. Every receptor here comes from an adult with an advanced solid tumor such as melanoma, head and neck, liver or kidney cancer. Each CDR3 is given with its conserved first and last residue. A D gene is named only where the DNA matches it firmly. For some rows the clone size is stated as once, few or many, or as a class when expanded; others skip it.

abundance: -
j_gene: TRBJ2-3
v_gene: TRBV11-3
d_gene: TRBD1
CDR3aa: CASSLRTGSADTQYF
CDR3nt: TGTGCCAGCAGCTTAAGGACAGGGAGCGCAGATACGCAGTATTTT

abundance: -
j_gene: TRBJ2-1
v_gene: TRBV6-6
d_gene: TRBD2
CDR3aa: CASGTAGVGNEQFF
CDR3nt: TGTGCCAGCGGAACCGCGGGAGTGGGGAATGAGCAGTTCTTC

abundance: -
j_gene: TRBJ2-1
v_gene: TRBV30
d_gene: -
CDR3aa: CAWSGGGAQFF
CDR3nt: TGTGCCTGGAGTGGTGGGGGGGCGCAGTTCTTC

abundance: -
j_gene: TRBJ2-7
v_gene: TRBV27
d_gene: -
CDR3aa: CASRTLTGLAQYF
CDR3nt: TGTGCCAGCAGGACACTCACAGGGCTCGCTCAGTACTTC

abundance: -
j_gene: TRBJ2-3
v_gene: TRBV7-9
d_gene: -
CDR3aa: CASQQGNTDTQYF
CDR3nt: TGTGCCAGCCAACAGGGAAACACAGATACGCAGTATTTT

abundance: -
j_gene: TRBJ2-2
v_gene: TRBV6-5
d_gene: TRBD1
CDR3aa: CASSTGTVNTGELFF
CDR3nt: TGTGCCAGCAGCACCGGGACAGTAAACACCGGGGAGCTGTTTTTT

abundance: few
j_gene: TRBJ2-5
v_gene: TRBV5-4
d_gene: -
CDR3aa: CASSLGFGQETQYF
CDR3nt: TGTGCCAGCAGCCTTGGATTTGGACAAGAGACCCAGTACTTC

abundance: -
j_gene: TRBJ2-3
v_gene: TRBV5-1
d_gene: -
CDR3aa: CASSPLSLGTDTQYF
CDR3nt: TGCGCCAGCAGTCCCCTCAGTTTGGGCACAGATACGCAGTATTTT

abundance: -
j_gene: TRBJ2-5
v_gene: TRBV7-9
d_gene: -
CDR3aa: CASSYRQQETQYF
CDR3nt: TGTGCCAGCAGCTACCGACAGCAAGAGACCCAGTACTTC

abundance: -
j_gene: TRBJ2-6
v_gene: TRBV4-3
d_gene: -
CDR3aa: CASSQDRSGANVLTF
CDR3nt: TGCGCCAGCAGCCAAGACCGGTCCGGGGCCAACGTCCTGACTTTC

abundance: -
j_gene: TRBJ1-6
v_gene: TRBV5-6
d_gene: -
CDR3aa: CASSFGRSTNSPLHF
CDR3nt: TGTGCCAGCAGCTTCGGACGATCCACGAATTCACCCCTCCACTTT

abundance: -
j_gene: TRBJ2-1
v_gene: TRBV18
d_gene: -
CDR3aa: CASSPMDGSDREQFF
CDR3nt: TGTGCCAGCTCACCAATGGACGGGAGCGATCGTGAGCAGTTCTTC

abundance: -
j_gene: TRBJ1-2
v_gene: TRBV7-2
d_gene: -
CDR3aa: CASSPAPASGYTF
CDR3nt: TGTGCCAGCAGCCCCGCCCCGGCGTCTGGCTACACCTTC

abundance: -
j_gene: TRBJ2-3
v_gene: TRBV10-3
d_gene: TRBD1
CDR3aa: CAISESDRSPTDTQYF
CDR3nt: TGTGCCATCAGTGAGTCGGACAGGTCTCCTACAGATACGCAGTATTTT

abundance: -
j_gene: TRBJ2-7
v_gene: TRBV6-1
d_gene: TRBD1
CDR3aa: CASYQRPGTGVEQYF
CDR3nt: TGTGCCAGCTACCAGAGGCCCGGGACAGGGGTCGAGCAGTACTTC

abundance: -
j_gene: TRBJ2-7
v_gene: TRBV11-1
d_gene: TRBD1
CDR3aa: CASSLGTGHNEQYF
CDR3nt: TGTGCCAGCAGCTTAGGGACAGGGCATAACGAGCAGTACTTC

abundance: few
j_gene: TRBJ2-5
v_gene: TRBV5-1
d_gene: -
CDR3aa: CASSLGQEQETQYF
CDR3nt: TGCGCCAGCAGCTTGGGACAGGAACAAGAGACCCAGTACTTC

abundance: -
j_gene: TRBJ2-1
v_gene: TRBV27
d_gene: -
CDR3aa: CASKRSGGSSNEQFF
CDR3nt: TGTGCCAGCAAGCGCTCTGGCGGGTCCTCCAATGAGCAGTTCTTC

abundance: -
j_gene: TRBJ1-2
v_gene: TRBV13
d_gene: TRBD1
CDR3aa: CASSLDPGQGSDGYTF
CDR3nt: TGTGCCAGCAGCTTAGACCCGGGACAGGGAAGTGATGGCTACACCTTC

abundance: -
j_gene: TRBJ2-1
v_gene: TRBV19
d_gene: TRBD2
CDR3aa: CASSISRGVYNEQFF
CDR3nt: TGTGCCAGTAGTATATCACGGGGGGTGTACAATGAGCAGTTCTTC

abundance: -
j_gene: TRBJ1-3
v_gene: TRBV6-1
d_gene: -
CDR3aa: CASSEVWQASSGNTIYF
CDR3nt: TGTGCCAGCAGTGAAGTTTGGCAGGCGAGCTCTGGAAACACCATATATTTT

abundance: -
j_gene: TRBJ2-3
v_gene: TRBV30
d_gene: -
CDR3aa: CAWSVGNTDTQYF
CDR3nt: TGTGCCTGGAGTGTAGGGAACACAGATACGCAGTATTTT

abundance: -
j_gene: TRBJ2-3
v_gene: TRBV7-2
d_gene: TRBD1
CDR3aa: CASSSQTGTTDTQYF
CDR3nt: TGTGCCAGCAGCTCACAGACAGGGACCACAGATACGCAGTATTTT

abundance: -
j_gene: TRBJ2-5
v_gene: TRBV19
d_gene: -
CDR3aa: CASSIGPQETQYF
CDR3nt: TGTGCCAGTAGTATTGGCCCCCAAGAGACCCAGTACTTC

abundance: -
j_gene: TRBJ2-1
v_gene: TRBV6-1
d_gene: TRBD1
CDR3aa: CASSEMNLDRGTKQFF
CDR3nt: TGTGCCAGCAGTGAGATGAATCTGGACAGGGGGACAAAGCAGTTCTTC

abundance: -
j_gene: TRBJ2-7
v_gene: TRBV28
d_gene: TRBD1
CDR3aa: CASSSAGQGAMQYF
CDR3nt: TGTGCCAGCAGTTCCGCGGGACAGGGGGCGATGCAGTACTTC

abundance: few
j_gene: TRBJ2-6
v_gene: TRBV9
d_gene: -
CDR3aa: CASINGYKQSRANVLTF
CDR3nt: TGTGCCAGCATCAACGGGTACAAACAAAGTCGGGCCAACGTCCTGACTTTC

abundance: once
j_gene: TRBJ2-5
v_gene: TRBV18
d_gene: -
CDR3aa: CASSLSGQETQYF
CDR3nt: TGTGCCAGCTCCCTCAGCGGACAAGAGACCCAGTACTTC

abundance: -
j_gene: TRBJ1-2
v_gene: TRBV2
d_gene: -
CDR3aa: CASSATGTQSGYTF
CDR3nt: TGTGCCAGCAGTGCGACAGGCACGCAGAGTGGCTACACCTTC

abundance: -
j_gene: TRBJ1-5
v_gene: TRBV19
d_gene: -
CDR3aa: CASRPDSNQPQHF
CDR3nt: TGTGCCAGTAGACCAGATAGCAATCAGCCCCAGCATTTT

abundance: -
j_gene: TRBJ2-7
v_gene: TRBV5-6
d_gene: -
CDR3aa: CASSLRTGSSYEQYF
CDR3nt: TGTGCCAGCAGCTTGAGGACGGGGAGCTCCTACGAGCAGTACTTC

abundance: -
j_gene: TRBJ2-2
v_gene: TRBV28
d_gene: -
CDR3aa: CASSFRGEFTGELFF
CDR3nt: TGTGCCAGCAGTTTTCGAGGGGAATTTACCGGGGAGCTGTTTTTT

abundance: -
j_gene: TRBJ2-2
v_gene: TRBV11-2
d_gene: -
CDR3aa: CASSLIAGELFF
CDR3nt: TGTGCCAGCAGCTTAATAGCCGGGGAGCTGTTTTTT

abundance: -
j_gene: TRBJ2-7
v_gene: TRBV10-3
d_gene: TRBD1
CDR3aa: CAISEPKSGTVFYEQYF
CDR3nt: TGTGCCATCAGTGAGCCTAAGTCAGGGACAGTGTTTTACGAGCAGTACTTC

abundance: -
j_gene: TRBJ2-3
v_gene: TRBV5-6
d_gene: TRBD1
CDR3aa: CASSKTGGTDTQYF
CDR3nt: TGTGCCAGCAGTAAAACAGGGGGCACAGATACGCAGTATTTT

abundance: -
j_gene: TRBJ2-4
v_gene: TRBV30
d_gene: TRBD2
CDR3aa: CAWREGLAGIQYF
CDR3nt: TGTGCCTGGAGAGAAGGACTAGCGGGAATTCAGTACTTC

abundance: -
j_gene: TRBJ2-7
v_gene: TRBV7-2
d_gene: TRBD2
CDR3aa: CASSLGLADTYEQYF
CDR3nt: TGTGCCAGCAGCTTGGGACTAGCGGACACCTACGAGCAGTACTTC

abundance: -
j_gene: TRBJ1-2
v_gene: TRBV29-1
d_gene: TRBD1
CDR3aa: CSASQGASYGYTF
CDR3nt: TGCAGCGCCTCCCAGGGGGCCAGCTATGGCTACACCTTC

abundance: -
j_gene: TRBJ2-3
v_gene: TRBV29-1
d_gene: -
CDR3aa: CSVEGGWVGSTDTQYF
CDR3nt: TGCAGCGTTGAAGGGGGCTGGGTTGGGAGCACAGATACGCAGTATTTT

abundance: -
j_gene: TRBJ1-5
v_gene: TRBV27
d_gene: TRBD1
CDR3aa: CASRTGGNSNQPQHF
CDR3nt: TGTGCCAGCAGGACAGGGGGAAATAGCAATCAGCCCCAGCATTTT

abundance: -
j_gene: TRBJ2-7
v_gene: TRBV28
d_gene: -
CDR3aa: CASSSPTGLRDEQYF
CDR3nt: TGTGCCAGCAGTTCCCCGACTGGACTGAGGGACGAGCAGTACTTC

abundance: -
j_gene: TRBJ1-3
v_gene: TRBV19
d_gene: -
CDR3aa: CASKEDFSGNTIYF
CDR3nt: TGTGCCAGTAAAGAGGATTTCTCTGGAAACACCATATATTTT

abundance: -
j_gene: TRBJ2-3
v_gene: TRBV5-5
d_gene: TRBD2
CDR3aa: CASSRLAESRTDTQYF
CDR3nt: TGTGCCAGCAGCCGACTAGCGGAAAGCCGCACAGATACGCAGTATTTT

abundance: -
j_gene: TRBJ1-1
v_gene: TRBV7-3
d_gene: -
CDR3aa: CASSPGPTAEAFF
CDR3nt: TGTGCCAGCAGCCCCGGACCGACGGCTGAAGCTTTCTTT